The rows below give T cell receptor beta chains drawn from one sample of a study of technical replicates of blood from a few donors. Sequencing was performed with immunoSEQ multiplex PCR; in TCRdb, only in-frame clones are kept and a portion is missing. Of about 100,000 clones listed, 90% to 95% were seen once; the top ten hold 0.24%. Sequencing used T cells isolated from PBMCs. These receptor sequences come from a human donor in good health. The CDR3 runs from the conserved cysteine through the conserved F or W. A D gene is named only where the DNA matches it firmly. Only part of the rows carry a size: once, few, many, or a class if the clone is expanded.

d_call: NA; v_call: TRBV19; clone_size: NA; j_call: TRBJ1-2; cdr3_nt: TGTGCCAGTAGTATGTATGGGACATTTGACGGCTACACCTTC; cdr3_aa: CASSMYGTFDGYTF
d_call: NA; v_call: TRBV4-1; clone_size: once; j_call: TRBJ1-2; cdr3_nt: TGCGCCAGCAGCCAAGATAGGGGCAGCCCATACTATGGCTACACCTTC; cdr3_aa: CASSQDRGSPYYGYTF
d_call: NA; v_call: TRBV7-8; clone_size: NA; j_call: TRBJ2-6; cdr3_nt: TGTGCCAGCAGCTTAGCGCAAGTGGCGGACTCTGGGGCCAACGTCCTGACTTTC; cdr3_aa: CASSLAQVADSGANVLTF
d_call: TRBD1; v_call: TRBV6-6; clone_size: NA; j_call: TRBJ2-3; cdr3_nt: TGTGCCAGCAGGACCAGGGGGCTTACGCAGTATTTT; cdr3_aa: CASRTRGLTQYF
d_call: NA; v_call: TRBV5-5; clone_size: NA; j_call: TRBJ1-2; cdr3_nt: TGTGCCAGCAGCTTGGTCTCGGGGACTAACTATGGCTACACCTTC; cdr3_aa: CASSLVSGTNYGYTF
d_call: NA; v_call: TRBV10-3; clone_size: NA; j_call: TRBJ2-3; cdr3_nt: TGTGCCATCGATGGGGGGGCCGGCACAGATACGCAGTATTTT; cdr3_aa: CAIDGGAGTDTQYF
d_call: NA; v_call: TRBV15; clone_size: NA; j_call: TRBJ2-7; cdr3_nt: TGTGCCACCAGCAGAGAGGGGGGAGACTTATACGAGCAGTACTTC; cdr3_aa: CATSREGGDLYEQYF
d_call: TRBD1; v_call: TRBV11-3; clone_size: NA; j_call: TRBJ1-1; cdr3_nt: TGTGCCAGCAGCCCGGGACAGGGCATCGGATCGAACACTGAAGCTTTCTTT; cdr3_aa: CASSPGQGIGSNTEAFF
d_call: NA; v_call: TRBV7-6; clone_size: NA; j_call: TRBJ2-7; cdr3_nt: TGTGCCAGCAGCTTCTCTGGACAGCATACCTCCTACGAGCAGTACTTC; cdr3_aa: CASSFSGQHTSYEQYF
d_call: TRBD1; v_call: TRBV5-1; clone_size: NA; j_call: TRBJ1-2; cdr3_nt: TGCGCCAGCAGCTGGACAGGAAATGGCTACACCTTC; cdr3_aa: CASSWTGNGYTF
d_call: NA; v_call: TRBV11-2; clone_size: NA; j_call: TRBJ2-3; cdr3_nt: TGTGCCAGCAGCTTAGATGCACTAGCTAGCACAGATACGCAGTATTTT; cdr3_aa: CASSLDALASTDTQYF
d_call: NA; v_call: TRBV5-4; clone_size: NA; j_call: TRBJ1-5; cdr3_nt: TGTGCCAGCAGCTTGAGCGGGGGGTCTAGCAATCAGCCCCAGCATTTT; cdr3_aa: CASSLSGGSSNQPQHF
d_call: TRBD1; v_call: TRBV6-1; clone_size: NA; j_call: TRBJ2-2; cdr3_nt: TGTGCCAGCAGTGATTCAGGGACAGGGTGGACCGGGGAGCTGTTTTTT; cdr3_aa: CASSDSGTGWTGELFF
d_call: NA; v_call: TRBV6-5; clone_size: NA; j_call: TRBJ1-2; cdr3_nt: TGTGCCAGCAGTTTCTCGACAGACTATGGCTACACCTTC; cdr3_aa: CASSFSTDYGYTF
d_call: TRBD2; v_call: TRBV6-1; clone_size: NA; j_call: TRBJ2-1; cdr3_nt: TGTGCCAGCAGCGCACGGGGGGATGAGCAGTTCTTC; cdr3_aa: CASSARGDEQFF
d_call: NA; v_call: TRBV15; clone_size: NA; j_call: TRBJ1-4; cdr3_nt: TGTGCCACCAGCAGAGCTGGTCGGAGAGCACTGTTTTTT; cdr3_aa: CATSRAGRRALFF
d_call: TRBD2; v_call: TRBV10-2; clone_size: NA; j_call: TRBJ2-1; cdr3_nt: TGCGCCAGCAGAGACTCTTATAGCGGGAGAATCAATGAGCAGTTCTTC; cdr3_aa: CASRDSYSGRINEQFF
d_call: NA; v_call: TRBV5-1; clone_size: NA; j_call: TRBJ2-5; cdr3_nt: TGCGCCAGCAGCATTACAGGGTTCCAAGAGACCCAGTACTTC; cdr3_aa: CASSITGFQETQYF
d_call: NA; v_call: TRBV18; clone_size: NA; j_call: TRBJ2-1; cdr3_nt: TGTGCCAGCTCACGACCGGCAATCGAGCAGTTCTTC; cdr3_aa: CASSRPAIEQFF
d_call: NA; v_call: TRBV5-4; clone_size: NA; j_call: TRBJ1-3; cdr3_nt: TGTGCCAGCAGCCGAGCAGGCTCTGGAAACACCATATATTTT; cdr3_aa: CASSRAGSGNTIYF
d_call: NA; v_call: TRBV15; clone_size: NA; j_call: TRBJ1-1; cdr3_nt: TGTGCCACCAGCCTCGACGTTGGGGGGAGGACTGAAGCTTTCTTT; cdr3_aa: CATSLDVGGRTEAFF
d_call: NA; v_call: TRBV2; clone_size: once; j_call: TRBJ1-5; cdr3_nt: TGTGCCAGCAGTGGACCGGGATATAGCAATCAGCCCCAGCATTTT; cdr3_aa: CASSGPGYSNQPQHF
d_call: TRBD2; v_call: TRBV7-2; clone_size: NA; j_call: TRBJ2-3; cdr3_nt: TGTGCCAGCAGCTCTTTCGGGGGGACTAGCGGGGGGAGTCGGTATTTT; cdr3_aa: CASSSFGGTSGGSRYF
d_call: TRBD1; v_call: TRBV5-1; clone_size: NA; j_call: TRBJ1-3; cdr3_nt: TGCGCCAGCAGCGTATTATCGGGACAGGGAATCATCAGCTCTGGAAACACCATATATTTT; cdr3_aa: CASSVLSGQGIISSGNTIYF
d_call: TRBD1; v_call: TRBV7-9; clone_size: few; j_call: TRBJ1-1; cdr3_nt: TGTGCCAGCAGCCCACCGACAGGGGTGAGGACTGAAGCTTTCTTT; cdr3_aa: CASSPPTGVRTEAFF
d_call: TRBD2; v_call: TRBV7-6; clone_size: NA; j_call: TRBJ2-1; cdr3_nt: TGTGCCAGCAGCGATGGGACTAGCGGGAAGAATGAGCAGTTCTTC; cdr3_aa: CASSDGTSGKNEQFF
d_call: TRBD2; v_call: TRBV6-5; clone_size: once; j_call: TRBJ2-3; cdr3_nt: TGTGCCAGCAGTTACTCGAGCGGGAGGAACACAGATACGCAGTATTTT; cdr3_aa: CASSYSSGRNTDTQYF
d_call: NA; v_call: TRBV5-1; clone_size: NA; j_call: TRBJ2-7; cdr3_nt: TGCGCCAGCAGCTTGGATGGGAGACGGGGAGGGCAGTACTTC; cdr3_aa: CASSLDGRRGGQYF
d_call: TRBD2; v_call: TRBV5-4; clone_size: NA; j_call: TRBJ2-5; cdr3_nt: TGTGCCAGCAGCCAACCTAGCGGGGGGGCGGAGACCCAGTACTTC; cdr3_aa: CASSQPSGGAETQYF
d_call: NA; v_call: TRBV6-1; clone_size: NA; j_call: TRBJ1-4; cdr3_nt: TGTGCCAGCAGGGTAGCTAATGAAAAACTGTTTTTT; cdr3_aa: CASRVANEKLFF
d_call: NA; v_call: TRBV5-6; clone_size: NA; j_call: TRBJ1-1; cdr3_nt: TGTGCCAGCAGCTTGACGACCGCGGGGGGCACTGAAGCTTTCTTT; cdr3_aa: CASSLTTAGGTEAFF
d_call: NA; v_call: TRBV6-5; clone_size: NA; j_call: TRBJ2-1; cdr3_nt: TGTGCCAGCGCCAGGGAGGCCACCTACAATGAGCAGTTCTTC; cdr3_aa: CASAREATYNEQFF
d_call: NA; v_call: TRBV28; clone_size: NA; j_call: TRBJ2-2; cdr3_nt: TGTGCCAGCAGTGTGCACCCAGGGGCCGGGGAGCTGTTTTTT; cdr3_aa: CASSVHPGAGELFF
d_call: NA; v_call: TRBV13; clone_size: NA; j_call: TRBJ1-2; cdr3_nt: TGTGCCAGCAGCTTCAGCAGGGGCAGTGGCTACACCTTC; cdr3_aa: CASSFSRGSGYTF
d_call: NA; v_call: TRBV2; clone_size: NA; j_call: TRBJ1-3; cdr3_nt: TGTGCCAGCAGTGTCAGTTTCTCTGGAAACACCATATATTTT; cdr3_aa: CASSVSFSGNTIYF
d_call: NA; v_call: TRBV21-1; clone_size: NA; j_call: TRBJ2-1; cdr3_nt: TGTGCCAGCGCCGTGGGTAGCGGGGGGTTCTTC; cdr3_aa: CASAVGSGGFF
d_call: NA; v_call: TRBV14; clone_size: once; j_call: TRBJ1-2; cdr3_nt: TGTGCCAGCCCCCTTTCCGGCTACACCTTC; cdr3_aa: CASPLSGYTF
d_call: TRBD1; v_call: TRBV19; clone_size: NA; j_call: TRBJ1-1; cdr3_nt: TGTGCCAGTACCGACGGCAGGGGGCCCACTGAAGCTTTCTTT; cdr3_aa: CASTDGRGPTEAFF
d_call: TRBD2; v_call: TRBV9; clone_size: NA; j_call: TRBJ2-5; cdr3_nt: TGTGCCAGCAGCGTAGTAGGCGGGAGGTTAAACTTC; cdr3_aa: CASSVVGGRLNF
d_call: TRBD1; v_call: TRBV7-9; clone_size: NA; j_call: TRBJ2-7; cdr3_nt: TGTGCCAGCAGCTTAGGAACCGGGACAGGGCTATACGAGCAGTACTTC; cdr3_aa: CASSLGTGTGLYEQYF
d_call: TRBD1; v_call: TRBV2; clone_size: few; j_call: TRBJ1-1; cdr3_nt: TGTGCCAGCAGCGCAAGATTACAGGGACAGCCGAACACTGAAGCTTTCTTT; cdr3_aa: CASSARLQGQPNTEAFF
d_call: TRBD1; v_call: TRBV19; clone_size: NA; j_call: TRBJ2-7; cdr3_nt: TGTGCCAGTAGTGTACCTGGACAGGGTCTCTACGAGCAGTACTTC; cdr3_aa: CASSVPGQGLYEQYF
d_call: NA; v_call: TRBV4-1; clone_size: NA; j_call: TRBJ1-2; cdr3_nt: TGCGCCAGCAGCCAAGACGGCAGGGTGGATCGCTACACCTTC; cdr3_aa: CASSQDGRVDRYTF
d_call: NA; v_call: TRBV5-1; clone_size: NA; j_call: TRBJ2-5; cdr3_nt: TGCGCCAGCAGCTTCGGGAGCGGGGAGACCCAGTACTTC; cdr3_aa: CASSFGSGETQYF
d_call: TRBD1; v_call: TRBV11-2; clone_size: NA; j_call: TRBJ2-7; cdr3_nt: TGTGCCAGCAGCCGACTTTGGCCGGGACAGGGAGCCTACGAGCAGTACTTC; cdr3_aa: CASSRLWPGQGAYEQYF
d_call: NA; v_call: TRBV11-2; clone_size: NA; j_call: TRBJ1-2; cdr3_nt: TGTGCCAGCAGCTTAGCTCAGGTCTCCCCCTATGGCTACACCTTC; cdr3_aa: CASSLAQVSPYGYTF
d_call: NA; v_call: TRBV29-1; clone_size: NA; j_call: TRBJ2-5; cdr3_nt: TGCAGCGTTGAAGATGTGCGGCTAGCGGAGACCCAGTACTTC; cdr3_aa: CSVEDVRLAETQYF
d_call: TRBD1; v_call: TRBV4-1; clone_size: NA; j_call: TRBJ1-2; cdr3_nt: TGCGCCAGCAGCCAAGGGGGGACAGGGGTGCACTATGGCTACACCTTC; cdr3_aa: CASSQGGTGVHYGYTF
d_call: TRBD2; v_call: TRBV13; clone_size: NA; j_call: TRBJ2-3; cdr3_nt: TGTGCCAGCAGACCGGGACTAGCGGGAGTGCTTAGCACAGATACGCAGTATTTT; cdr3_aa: CASRPGLAGVLSTDTQYF
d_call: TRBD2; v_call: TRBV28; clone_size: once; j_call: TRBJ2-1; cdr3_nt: TGTGCCAGCAGTAGACCCCGGGTTAGCGGGACATACAATGAGCAGTTCTTC; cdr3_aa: CASSRPRVSGTYNEQFF
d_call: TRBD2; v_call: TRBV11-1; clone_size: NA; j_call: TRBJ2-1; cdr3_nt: TGTGCCAGCAGCCCATACGCTCTAGCGGGGACGAATGAGCAGTTCTTC; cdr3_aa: CASSPYALAGTNEQFF
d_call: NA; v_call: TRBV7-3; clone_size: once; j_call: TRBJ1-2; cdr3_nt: TGTGCCAGCAGCTTCGAGGGCGCAGGTGGCTACACCTTC; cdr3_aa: CASSFEGAGGYTF
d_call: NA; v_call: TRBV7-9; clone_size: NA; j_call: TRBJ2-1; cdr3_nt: TGTGCCAGCAGCTCCGACAGTAATGAGAAGCAGTTCTTC; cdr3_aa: CASSSDSNEKQFF